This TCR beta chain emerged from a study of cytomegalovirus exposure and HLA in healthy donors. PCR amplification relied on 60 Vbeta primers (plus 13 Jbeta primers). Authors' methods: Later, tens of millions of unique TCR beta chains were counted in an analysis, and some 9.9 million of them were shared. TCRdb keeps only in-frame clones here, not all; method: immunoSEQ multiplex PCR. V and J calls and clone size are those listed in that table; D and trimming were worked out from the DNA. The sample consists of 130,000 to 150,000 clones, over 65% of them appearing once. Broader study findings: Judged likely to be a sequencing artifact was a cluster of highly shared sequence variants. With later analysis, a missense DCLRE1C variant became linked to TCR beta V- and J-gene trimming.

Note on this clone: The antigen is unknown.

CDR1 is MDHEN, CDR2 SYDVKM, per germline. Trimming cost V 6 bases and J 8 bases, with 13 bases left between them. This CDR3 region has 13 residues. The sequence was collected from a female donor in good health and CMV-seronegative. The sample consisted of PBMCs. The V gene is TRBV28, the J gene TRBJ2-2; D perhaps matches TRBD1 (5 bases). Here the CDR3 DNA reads TGTGCCAGCAGGGGGCCATTCCTGGGGGAGCTGTTTTTT. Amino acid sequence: CASRGPFLGELFF.